These T cell receptor beta chains were read from a single sample in a study of T cells in localized non-small cell lung cancer. This table comes from immunoSEQ multiplex PCR, and its TCRdb copy is limited to in-frame clones, with some not included. Counted here are more than 100,000 clones, 80% to 90% occurring once; the ten biggest clones make up over 1.5%. Sequencing was performed on peripheral blood, taken before any cancer treatment. The source is a female donor older than 55 with stage I lung adenocarcinoma. Each CDR3 is given with its conserved first and last residue. Each record gives: J gene, V gene, D gene, clone size, CDR3 DNA, CDR3 protein. The D gene is left open where the match is weak. The size entry is marked missing in some rows and otherwise reads once, few, many or a size class.

TRBJ2-7	TRBV6-1	TRBD1	-	TGTGCCAGCAGTGAACGGGACAGGGCCCATGGCGAGCAGTACTTC	CASSERDRAHGEQYF
TRBJ2-1	TRBV5-6	TRBD1	-	TGTGCCAGCGTTCCGGGACAGGTGAACAATGAGCAGTTCTTC	CASVPGQVNNEQFF
TRBJ2-7	TRBV4-1	-	-	TGCGCCAGCAGCCAAACCCACGTGGGACTCGAGTACTACGAGCAGTACTTC	CASSQTHVGLEYYEQYF
TRBJ2-4	TRBV28	-	-	TGTGCCAGCAGTCAAACGATGCTAGCCAAAAACATTCAGTACTTC	CASSQTMLAKNIQYF
TRBJ2-7	TRBV4-1	TRBD1	-	TGCGCCAGCAGCTCCCGAGCAACCAAAACGACAGGGGCCTACGAGCAGTACTTC	CASSSRATKTTGAYEQYF
TRBJ1-1	TRBV30	TRBD1	-	TGTGCCTGGAGTGTACAAAGGGGGCAGGAAACTGAAGCTTTCTTT	CAWSVQRGQETEAFF
TRBJ2-6	TRBV11-2	-	-	TGTGCCAGCAGCTTTTCTCGGGGAGGGGCCAACGTCCTGACTTTC	CASSFSRGGANVLTF
TRBJ2-5	TRBV5-1	-	-	TGCGCCAGCAGCTTGGGACACCGGGACTACCAAGAGACCCAGTACTTC	CASSLGHRDYQETQYF
TRBJ1-1	TRBV6-1	-	once	TGTGCCAGCAGTGAAGCAGCAAAAAACACTGAAGCTTTCTTT	CASSEAAKNTEAFF
TRBJ1-1	TRBV15	-	-	TGTGCCACCAGTATACGACAGCTGAACACTGAAGCTTTCTTT	CATSIRQLNTEAFF
TRBJ2-1	TRBV5-1	TRBD2	-	TGCGCCAGCAGCTTGGGCGGGAGGGCCATCAATGAGCAGTTCTTC	CASSLGGRAINEQFF
TRBJ2-3	TRBV25-1	-	few	TGTGCCAGCTCACTCACAGATACGCAGTATTTT	CASSLTDTQYF
TRBJ2-3	TRBV28	TRBD1	-	TGTGCCACCAGCGGTAGGGGGCGTTCAGATACGCAGTATTTT	CATSGRGRSDTQYF
TRBJ2-7	TRBV19	TRBD2	-	TGTGCCAGTAGAGGGACTAGCGGGAGCTCCTACGAGCAGTACTTC	CASRGTSGSSYEQYF
TRBJ1-5	TRBV4-1	-	-	TGCGCCAGCAGCCAAGATAGTTCCGCGAATCAGCCCCAGCATTTT	CASSQDSSANQPQHF
TRBJ2-1	TRBV19	TRBD2	once	TGTGCCAGTAGTATTTGGAGTGGCGGGAGGTCCTCCTCTTCCTACAATGAGCAGTTCTTC	CASSIWSGGRSSSSYNEQFF
TRBJ2-4	TRBV28	TRBD2	few	TGTGCCAGCAGTTTAGGACTAGCGGGAGGGCCCGCCAAAAACATTCAGTACTTC	CASSLGLAGGPAKNIQYF
TRBJ2-1	TRBV7-3	TRBD2	once	TGTGCCAGCAGCAACCGACTAGCGGGAGGGAGGGATGAGCAGTTCTTC	CASSNRLAGGRDEQFF
TRBJ2-6	TRBV7-9	-	once	TGTGCCAGCAGCTCCTCTATCTCTGGGGCCAACGTCCTGACTTTC	CASSSSISGANVLTF
TRBJ2-5	TRBV5-8	TRBD1	-	TGTGCCAGCAGCATAACCGGGACAGGGGTGGATGAGACCCAGTACTTC	CASSITGTGVDETQYF
TRBJ2-1	TRBV29-1	TRBD2	once	TGCAGCGCAGAGGCCAGCGGGGCCCTCTACAATGAGCAGTTCTTC	CSAEASGALYNEQFF
TRBJ1-2	TRBV25-1	TRBD1	-	TGTGCCAGCAGTGGTGCGGGACAGGCGAATGGCTACACCTTC	CASSGAGQANGYTF